This is a list of T cell receptor beta chains from one sample in a study of cytomegalovirus exposure and HLA in healthy donors. The method was immunoSEQ multiplex PCR; TCRdb's version includes in-frame clones alone and lacks a portion of them. The sample contains roughly 180,000 clones, approximately 84% of which appear only once. Sequencing was done on a sample of PBMCs. The origin of the receptors is a man aged 25 to 40 in good health and CMV-seronegative. Both conserved end residues are part of each CDR3. A D gene is named only where the DNA matches it firmly. Not all rows give a size; the values are once, few, many and, for expanded clones, a class.

d_call | j_call | clone_size | v_call | cdr3_nt | cdr3_aa
TRBD1 | TRBJ1-6 | . | TRBV27 | TGTGCCAGCAGTTTCACCGGGACAGGCTTGGATAATTCACCCCTCCACTTT | CASSFTGTGLDNSPLHF
TRBD2 | TRBJ2-7 | . | TRBV30 | TGTGCCTGCCAAGGTGGGAGGGCCTACGAGCAGTACTTC | CACQGGRAYEQYF
. | TRBJ1-6 | . | TRBV5-1 | TGCGCCAGCAGCCTTGACACTTTTAATTCACCCCTCCACTTT | CASSLDTFNSPLHF
TRBD1 | TRBJ1-6 | . | TRBV5-1 | TGCGCCAGCAGCTTGGAGGCAGGGGGTTCCTATAATTCACCCCTCCACTTT | CASSLEAGGSYNSPLHF
TRBD1 | TRBJ1-5 | . | TRBV2 | TGTGCCAGCAGTGGGGGCATGTGGACAGGGGGCGTCAATCAGCCCCAGCATTTT | CASSGGMWTGGVNQPQHF
. | TRBJ1-1 | . | TRBV9 | TGTGCCAGCAGCCTACTCGGGTCGTTGAACACTGAAGCTTTCTTT | CASSLLGSLNTEAFF
TRBD1 | TRBJ2-7 | . | TRBV5-1 | TGCGCCAGCAGTCGAGGGACAGGGGAAACCTACGAGCAGTACTTC | CASSRGTGETYEQYF
. | TRBJ2-2 | . | TRBV6-4 | TGTGCCAGCAGTGAGGGAGGGGGCACCGGGGAGCTGTTTTTT | CASSEGGGTGELFF
. | TRBJ1-3 | . | TRBV10-3 | TGTGCCATCAGTGACAACTCTGGAAACACCATATATTTT | CAISDNSGNTIYF
TRBD2 | TRBJ2-7 | . | TRBV18 | TGTGCCAGCTCACCAACCGGGGGGGAAACCTACGAGCAGTACTTC | CASSPTGGETYEQYF
. | TRBJ2-3 | . | TRBV30 | TGTGCCTGGAGTGTCTTTAGCACAGATACGCAGTATTTT | CAWSVFSTDTQYF
TRBD2 | TRBJ2-1 | . | TRBV5-1 | TGCGCCAGCGCAACGGGGACGGAGCGGGATTACAATGAGCAGTTCTTC | CASATGTERDYNEQFF
. | TRBJ2-7 | . | TRBV5-4 | TGTGCCAGCAGCCAGGGTAGCCCGGGAGTATCCTACGAGCAGTACTTC | CASSQGSPGVSYEQYF
TRBD2 | TRBJ2-1 | . | TRBV5-4 | TGTGCCAGCGGCTGGAAGCGGGGGGGCGAGCAGTTCTTC | CASGWKRGGEQFF
TRBD1 | TRBJ1-1 | . | TRBV29-1 | TGCAGGACGCACAGGGGGAACACTGAAGCTTTCTTT | CRTHRGNTEAFF
. | TRBJ1-2 | . | TRBV27 | TGTGCCAGCAGTAAGGGAGGAAGCTATGGCTACACCTTC | CASSKGGSYGYTF
. | TRBJ2-7 | . | TRBV7-2 | TGTGCCAGCAGCCACTCAATCGGGTACGAGCAGTACTTC | CASSHSIGYEQYF
. | TRBJ2-3 | few | TRBV2 | TGTGCCACCGGAGCGGGACTGCTATACAGGGAAGATACGCAGTATTTT | CATGAGLLYREDTQYF
. | TRBJ1-6 | once | TRBV2 | TGTGCCAGCAGTGGACCCGGAGTTTCACCCCTCCACTTT | CASSGPGVSPLHF
. | TRBJ2-7 | . | TRBV15 | TGTGCCACCAGCAGAGAACAATCCACCTACGAGCAGTACTTC | CATSREQSTYEQYF
TRBD1 | TRBJ1-1 | . | TRBV5-6 | TGTGCCAGCAGCTCGGGACAGCTGGGGAACACTGAAGCTTTCTTT | CASSSGQLGNTEAFF
. | TRBJ2-1 | . | TRBV7-3 | TGTGCCAGCAGCTTAGACAGGAACAATGAGCAGTTCTTC | CASSLDRNNEQFF
TRBD1 | TRBJ2-7 | . | TRBV12-5 | TGTGCTAGTGGTTTCGGGACAGACAACTACGAGCAGTACTTC | CASGFGTDNYEQYF
. | TRBJ2-5 | . | TRBV6-5 | TGTGCCAGCAGTTACGTCGGCGGGCAGTACTTC | CASSYVGGQYF
TRBD1 | TRBJ2-7 | once | TRBV29-1 | TGCAGCACCTGGGACAGCGTCTACGAGCAGTACTTC | CSTWDSVYEQYF
TRBD1 | TRBJ2-4 | . | TRBV7-8 | TGTGCCAGCAGCTTACGGACAGGGAAAGCCAAAAACATTCAGTACTTC | CASSLRTGKAKNIQYF
TRBD2 | TRBJ2-7 | . | TRBV11-2 | TGTGCCAGCAGCCTAACTAGCGGGAGGGCCTCCTACGAGCAGTACTTC | CASSLTSGRASYEQYF
. | TRBJ1-2 | . | TRBV6-1 | TGTGCCAGCAGTGAATTCGGGGCAGGGGTAGGCTACACCTTC | CASSEFGAGVGYTF
TRBD1 | TRBJ2-1 | few | TRBV6-5 | TGTGCCATGTCGGGACAGGGAGACAATGAGCAGTTCTTC | CAMSGQGDNEQFF
TRBD2 | TRBJ2-1 | . | TRBV27 | TGTGCCAGCAGCGGTCTAGCGGGGGCATACAATGAGCAGTTCTTC | CASSGLAGAYNEQFF
. | TRBJ1-2 | . | TRBV7-2 | TGTGCCAGCAGCTTCTCCCAGATAGCCCCTTATGGCTACACCTTC | CASSFSQIAPYGYTF
. | TRBJ1-1 | . | TRBV4-3 | TGCGCCAGCAGCCAACATCAGGGAAGTGAAGCTTTCTTT | CASSQHQGSEAFF
. | TRBJ1-1 | few | TRBV6-1 | TGTGCCACTACTATTAGGACCGGCGGGTATGAAGCTTTCTTT | CATTIRTGGYEAFF
. | TRBJ2-4 | . | TRBV7-2 | TGTGCCAGCAGCCCGAAGAGGGCGAGAGTCAAAAACATTCAGTACTTC | CASSPKRARVKNIQYF
TRBD2 | TRBJ2-3 | . | TRBV15 | TGTGCCACCAGCAGAGAAGCGGGGGGCACAGATACGCAGTATTTT | CATSREAGGTDTQYF
TRBD1 | TRBJ2-5 | . | TRBV6-5 | TGTGCCAGCAGTCGCTGGGACAGATTCTCGGAGACCCAGTACTTC | CASSRWDRFSETQYF
TRBD2 | TRBJ2-7 | . | TRBV6-1 | TGTGCCAGCAGTGAAGGGACTAGCGGGCTTGAGCAGTACTTC | CASSEGTSGLEQYF
TRBD2 | TRBJ2-2 | few | TRBV30 | TGTGCCTGGGAGGCTAGCGGGAGGGTTTACACCGGGGAGCTGTTTTTT | CAWEASGRVYTGELFF
TRBD1 | TRBJ2-7 | . | TRBV4-3 | TGCGCCAGCAGCCAAGACGCCGAGGGACAGTCCTACGAGCAGTACTTC | CASSQDAEGQSYEQYF
. | TRBJ2-1 | once | TRBV27 | TGTGCCAGCAGTTTATTGGGGGGAACTGAGCAGTTCTTC | CASSLLGGTEQFF
. | TRBJ2-1 | . | TRBV5-4 | TGTGCCAGCAGCCGGCGGGGGACAGGCAGGTATGAGCAGTTCTTC | CASSRRGTGRYEQFF
. | TRBJ1-1 | . | TRBV6-5 | TGTGCCAGCAGTTATGGTGAGCGGATCACTGAAGCTTTCTTT | CASSYGERITEAFF
. | TRBJ2-1 | . | TRBV6-1 | TGTGCCAGCAGTGCCCAACCAGGGACACACAATGAGCAGTTCTTC | CASSAQPGTHNEQFF
. | TRBJ2-7 | . | TRBV4-3 | TGCGCCAGCAGCCAAGTCTGGCAGGGCATCTCCTACGAGCAGTACTTC | CASSQVWQGISYEQYF
. | TRBJ2-2 | . | TRBV28 | TGTGCCAGCAGTTTTTATCTCCGGGGCACCGGGGAGCTGTTTTTT | CASSFYLRGTGELFF
TRBD1 | TRBJ2-5 | . | TRBV18 | TGTGCCAGCTCACCTAGTCTGGACAGGGGACATACATTGTACCAAGAGACCCAGTACTTC | CASSPSLDRGHTLYQETQYF
TRBD2 | TRBJ2-5 | . | TRBV29-1 | TGCAGCGTTGAAGTAGGGCTAGCGGGGGGGGAGACCCAGTACTTC | CSVEVGLAGGETQYF
. | TRBJ1-2 | . | TRBV21-1 | TGTGCCAGCAGCGATGAGGGAGGTTCCTATGGCTACACCTTC | CASSDEGGSYGYTF
. | TRBJ2-2 | . | TRBV7-6 | TGTGCCAGCAGCTTAGACGGAACAGCGAACACCGGGGGGCTGTTTTTT | CASSLDGTANTGGLFF
TRBD1 | TRBJ2-7 | . | TRBV28 | TGTGCCAGCAGTGCGGGACAGGGGGCCTTTTCCTACGAGCAGTACTTC | CASSAGQGAFSYEQYF
. | TRBJ2-1 | . | TRBV5-1 | TGCGCCAGCAGCTTGTACGGGAGTGAGGGCAATGAGCAGTTCTTC | CASSLYGSEGNEQFF
. | TRBJ2-5 | . | TRBV9 | TGTGCCAGCAGCGTCAGGTCTCAAGAGACCCAGTACTTC | CASSVRSQETQYF
. | TRBJ2-7 | once | TRBV27 | TGTGCCAGCAGTATAGGGGGATACGAGCAGTACTTC | CASSIGGYEQYF
. | TRBJ1-6 | . | TRBV6-5 | TGTGCCAGCAGCCCAACCACCAGGGATTCACCCCTCCACTTT | CASSPTTRDSPLHF
TRBD1 | TRBJ1-3 | . | TRBV9 | TGTGCCAGCAGCGTAGTTGACAGGGGTGCTGGAAACACCATATATTTT | CASSVVDRGAGNTIYF
. | TRBJ2-1 | . | TRBV12-5 | TGTGCTAGTGGTTTGGACAGCTCCTACAATGAGCAGTTCTTC | CASGLDSSYNEQFF
. | TRBJ2-7 | . | TRBV7-8 | TGTGCCAGCAGCTTAGCCGGACAGAGCTACGAGCAGTACTTC | CASSLAGQSYEQYF
TRBD1 | TRBJ2-7 | . | TRBV6-1 | TGTGCCAGCAGGAGAGCCGGACAGGGTGACTACGAGCAGTACTTC | CASRRAGQGDYEQYF